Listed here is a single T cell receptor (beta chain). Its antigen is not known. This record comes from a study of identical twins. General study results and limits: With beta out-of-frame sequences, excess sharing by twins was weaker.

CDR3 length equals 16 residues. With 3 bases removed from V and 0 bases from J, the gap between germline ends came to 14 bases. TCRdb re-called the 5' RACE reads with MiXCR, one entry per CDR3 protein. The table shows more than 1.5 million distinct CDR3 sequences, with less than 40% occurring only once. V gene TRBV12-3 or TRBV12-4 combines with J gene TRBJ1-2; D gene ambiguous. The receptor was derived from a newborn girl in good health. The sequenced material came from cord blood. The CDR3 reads CASSLRTASANYGYTF. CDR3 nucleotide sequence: TGTGCCAGCAGTTTGAGGACCGCTTCAGCTAACTATGGCTACACCTTC.